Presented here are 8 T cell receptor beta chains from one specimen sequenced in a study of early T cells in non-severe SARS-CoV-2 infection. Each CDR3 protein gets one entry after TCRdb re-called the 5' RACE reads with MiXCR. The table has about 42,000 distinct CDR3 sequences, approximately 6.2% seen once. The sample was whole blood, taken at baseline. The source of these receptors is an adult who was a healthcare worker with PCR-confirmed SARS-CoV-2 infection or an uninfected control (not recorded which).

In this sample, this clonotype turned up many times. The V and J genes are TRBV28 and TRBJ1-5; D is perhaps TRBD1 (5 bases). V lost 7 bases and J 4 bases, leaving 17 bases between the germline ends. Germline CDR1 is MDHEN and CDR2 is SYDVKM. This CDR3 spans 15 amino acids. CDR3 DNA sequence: TGTGCCAGCACCCCAACCGGGACGGTGAATCAGCCCCAGCATTTT. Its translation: CASTPTGTVNQPQHF.

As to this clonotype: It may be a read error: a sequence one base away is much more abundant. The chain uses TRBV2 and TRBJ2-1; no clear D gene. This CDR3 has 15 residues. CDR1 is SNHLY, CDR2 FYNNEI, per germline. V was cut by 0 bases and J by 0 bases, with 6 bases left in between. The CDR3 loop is CASSEAITSYNEQFF. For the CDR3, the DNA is TGTGCCAGCAGTGAAGCGATAACCTCCTACAATGAGCAGTTCTTC.

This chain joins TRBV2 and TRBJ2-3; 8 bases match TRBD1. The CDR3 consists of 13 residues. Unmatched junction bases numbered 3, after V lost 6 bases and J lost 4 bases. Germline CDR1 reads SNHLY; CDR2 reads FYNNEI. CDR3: CASRRQGSDTQYF. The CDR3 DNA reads TGTGCCAGCAGGCGACAGGGGTCAGATACGCAGTATTTT.

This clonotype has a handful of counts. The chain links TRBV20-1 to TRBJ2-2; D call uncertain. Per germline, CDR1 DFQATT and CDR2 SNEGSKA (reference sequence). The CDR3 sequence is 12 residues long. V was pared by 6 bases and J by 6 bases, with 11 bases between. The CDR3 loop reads CSAPQPSGELFF. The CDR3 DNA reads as TGCAGTGCCCCGCAGCCATCCGGGGAGCTGTTTTTT.

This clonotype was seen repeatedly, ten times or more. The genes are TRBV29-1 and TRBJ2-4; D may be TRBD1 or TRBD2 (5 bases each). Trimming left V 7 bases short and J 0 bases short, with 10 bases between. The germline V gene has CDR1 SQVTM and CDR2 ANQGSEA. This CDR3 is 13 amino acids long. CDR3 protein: CSATGTAKNIQYF. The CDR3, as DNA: TGCAGCGCCACCGGGACAGCCAAAAACATTCAGTACTTC.

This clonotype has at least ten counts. In DNA, the CDR3 is TGTGCCAGCAGTTACTCCAACAGGGTACGGACCTACGAGCAGTACTTC. Protein product: CASSYSNRVRTYEQYF. V usage is TRBV6-2 or TRBV6-3 and J usage is TRBJ2-7, with D maybe TRBD1 (6 bases). This CDR3 spans 16 amino acids. Germline V gene lookup returns CDR1 MNHEY and CDR2 SVGEGT. V was clipped by 0 bases and J by 2 bases, with 14 bases between them.

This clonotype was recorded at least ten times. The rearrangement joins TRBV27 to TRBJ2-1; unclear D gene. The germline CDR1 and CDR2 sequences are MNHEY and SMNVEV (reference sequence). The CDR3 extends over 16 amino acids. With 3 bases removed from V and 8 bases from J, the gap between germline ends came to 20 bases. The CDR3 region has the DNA TGTGCCAGCAGTTTGTCCTACGCCTCTTGGGTTGATGAGCAGTTCTTC. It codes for CASSLSYASWVDEQFF.

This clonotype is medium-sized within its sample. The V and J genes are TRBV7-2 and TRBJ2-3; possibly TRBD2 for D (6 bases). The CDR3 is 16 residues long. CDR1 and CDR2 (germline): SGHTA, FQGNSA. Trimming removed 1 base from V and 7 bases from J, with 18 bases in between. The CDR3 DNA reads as TGTGCCAGCAGCTTAGTGGGGGTGACCCGGGAGAATACGCAGTATTTT. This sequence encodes CASSLVGVTRENTQYF.